This passage covers 14 T cell receptor beta chains from one sample sequenced in a study of blood T cell repertoires in COVID-19. Some clones are missing from TCRdb's copy, which holds only in-frame ones; the method was immunoSEQ multiplex PCR. The sample includes approximately 200,000 clones, roughly four fifths of them seen just once. The source material was peripheral blood. These receptors originate from a woman of 80 years or more with COVID-19, enrolled during active disease.

The chain couples TRBV6-6 to TRBJ1-2; D remains ambiguous. Germline V gives CDR1 MNHNY, CDR2 SVGAGI (reference sequence). The CDR3 runs 15 residues. The V and J ends lost 0 bases and 0 bases respectively, with 8 bases between them. The CDR3 region is CASSYSGSSNYGYTF. Written as DNA, the CDR3 is TGTGCCAGCAGTTACTCGGGCAGTTCTAACTATGGCTACACCTTC.

The CDR3 sequence is CASSNRDTEAFF. The CDR3 coding sequence is TGTGCCAGTAGTAACCGGGACACTGAAGCTTTCTTT. V is TRBV19 and J is TRBJ1-1; D gene uncertain. Looked up from germline, CDR1 is LNHDA and CDR2 is SQIVND (reference sequence). This CDR3 comprises 12 residues. Deletions cut 4 bases from V and 3 bases from J, with 6 bases between. Full variable domain (missing parts from reference TRBV19 and TRBJ1-1): DGGITQSPKYLFRKEGQNVTLSCEQNLNHDAMYWYRQDPGQGLRLIYYSQIVNDFQKGDIAEGYSVSREKKESFPLTVTSAQKNPTAFYLCASSNRDTEAFFGQGTRLTVV.

The rearrangement links TRBV27 to TRBJ1-2, with 10 bases lining up with TRBD1. CDR3 length: 15 residues. Germline CDR1 and CDR2: MNHEY and SMNVEV (reference sequence). After removal of 8 bases from V and 3 bases from J, the junction contained 9 bases not matched to a gene. CDR3 protein: CASGRDRGSHYGYTF. As DNA, the CDR3 is TGTGCCAGCGGACGGGACAGGGGCTCTCACTATGGCTACACCTTC.

The V and J genes are TRBV6-6 and TRBJ1-5; tentatively, D is TRBD1 (6 bases). CDR1 and CDR2 (germline): MNHNY, SVGAGI (reference sequence). CDR3 length equals 12 residues. Between the trimmed V and J ends, which lost 6 bases and 7 bases, there was a span of 10 bases. The CDR3 coding sequence is TGTGCCAGCAGCTACCAGGGGCAGCCCCAGCATTTT. Translated: CASSYQGQPQHF.

The chain couples TRBV2 to TRBJ1-3, with no clear D. Trimming took 5 bases from V and 0 from J, leaving 11 bases between them. Per germline, CDR1 SNHLY and CDR2 FYNNEI. The CDR3 totals 15 residues. CDR3 amino acids: CASSPDLYSGNTIYF. Here the CDR3 DNA reads TGTGCCAGCAGTCCGGACTTATACTCTGGAAACACCATATATTTT.

As DNA, the CDR3 is TGCAGCGGCCGACAGCAAAACACCGGGGAGCTGTTTTTT. This sequence encodes CSGRQQNTGELFF. The V and J genes are TRBV29-1 and TRBJ2-2; possible D gene TRBD1, 5 bases. CDR1 SQVTM and CDR2 ANQGSEA come from the germline V gene. This CDR3 is 13 amino acids long. V shed 7 bases and J shed 2 bases, with 11 bases lying between them.

V is TRBV11-2 and J is TRBJ1-1; 10 bases are a match to TRBD1. Germline trimming cut 4 bases from V and 10 bases from J; bases unmatched to any gene: 9. Germline assignment: CDR1 SGHAT and CDR2 FQNNGV. CDR3 length: 14 residues. CDR3 residues: CASSSPGTGVLAFF. CDR3 bases: TGTGCCAGCAGCTCTCCCGGGACAGGGGTCCTAGCTTTCTTT.

V gene TRBV19 combines with J gene TRBJ2-6; 11 nucleotides agree with TRBD1. This CDR3 has 20 residues. J was trimmed by 2 bases and V by 2 bases; bases with no gene match: 11. Germline CDR1 reads LNHDA; CDR2 reads SQIVND (reference sequence). CDR3 sequence (DNA): TGTGCCAGTAGTATATCCCCCCCGGGACAGGGGGTACCTGGGGCCAACGTCCTGACTTTC. It specifies CASSISPPGQGVPGANVLTF.

The chain combines TRBV6-6 with TRBJ2-7; D is perhaps TRBD1 (6 bases). The V end lost 6 bases, the J end lost 4 bases, and 19 bases lay between the germline ends. The CDR3 runs 15 residues. Germline lookup yields CDR1 MNHNY and CDR2 SVGAGI (reference sequence). For the CDR3, the DNA is TGTGCCAGCAGGGGAATGATAGGACAGTCATACGAGCAGTACTTC. It is translated as CASRGMIGQSYEQYF.

This chain links TRBV9 with TRBJ2-1, with TRBD2 as a possible D gene (5 bases). This CDR3 comprises 15 residues. The germline gives CDR1 SGDLS, CDR2 YYNGEE. Trimming removed 0 bases from V and 5 bases from J, with 12 bases in between. For the CDR3, the DNA is TGTGCCAGCAGCGTAGACCCCCGGGAAAACAATGAGCAGTTCTTC. The encoded protein is CASSVDPRENNEQFF.

The chain carries TRBV12-2 and TRBJ2-3; TRBD1, the D gene given by the table, was not confirmed from the DNA. TRBV12-2 is described as a pseudogene. The CDR3 runs 15 residues. CDR3 nucleotide sequence: TGTGCAAGTCGCCCCAGGACAGGGGCCACAGATACGCAGTATTTT. As protein: CASRPRTGATDTQYF.

The V gene is TRBV5-1, the J gene TRBJ2-5, with D possibly matching TRBD2 (6 bases). The germline V gene has CDR1 SGHRS and CDR2 YFSETQ. V was trimmed by 4 bases and J by 5 bases, leaving 15 bases between them. The CDR3 spans 14 residues. This CDR3 is CASSGGRSGETQYF. CDR3 DNA: TGCGCCAGCAGCGGGGGGAGGTCCGGGGAGACCCAGTACTTC.

The chain carries TRBV5-1 and TRBJ1-3; D gene unclear. In germline, CDR1 is SGHRS, CDR2 YFSETQ. V gave up 3 bases and J gave up 2 bases, with 12 bases separating them. The CDR3 length is 15 residues. The CDR3 coding sequence is TGCGCCAGCAGCTCCCTGCAAGAGGCTGGAAACACCATATATTTT. It is translated as CASSSLQEAGNTIYF. Together with reference TRBV5-1 and TRBJ1-3, the CDR3 gives the full variable domain: KAGVTQTPRYLIKTRGQQVTLSCSPISGHRSVSWYQQTPGQGLQFLFEYFSETQRNKGNFPGRFSGRQFSNSRSEMNVSTLELGDSALYLCASSSLQEAGNTIYFGEGSWLTVV.

V usage is TRBV27 and J usage is TRBJ2-7; a possible D gene is TRBD2 (5 bases). Trimming took off 3 bases at V and 1 base at J, with 7 bases between the two ends. The CDR3 runs to 13 residues. CDR1 MNHEY and CDR2 SMNVEV come from the germline V gene (reference sequence). The CDR3 sequence: CASSFRGSYEQYF. As DNA, the CDR3 is TGTGCCAGCAGTTTCCGGGGTTCCTACGAGCAGTACTTC.